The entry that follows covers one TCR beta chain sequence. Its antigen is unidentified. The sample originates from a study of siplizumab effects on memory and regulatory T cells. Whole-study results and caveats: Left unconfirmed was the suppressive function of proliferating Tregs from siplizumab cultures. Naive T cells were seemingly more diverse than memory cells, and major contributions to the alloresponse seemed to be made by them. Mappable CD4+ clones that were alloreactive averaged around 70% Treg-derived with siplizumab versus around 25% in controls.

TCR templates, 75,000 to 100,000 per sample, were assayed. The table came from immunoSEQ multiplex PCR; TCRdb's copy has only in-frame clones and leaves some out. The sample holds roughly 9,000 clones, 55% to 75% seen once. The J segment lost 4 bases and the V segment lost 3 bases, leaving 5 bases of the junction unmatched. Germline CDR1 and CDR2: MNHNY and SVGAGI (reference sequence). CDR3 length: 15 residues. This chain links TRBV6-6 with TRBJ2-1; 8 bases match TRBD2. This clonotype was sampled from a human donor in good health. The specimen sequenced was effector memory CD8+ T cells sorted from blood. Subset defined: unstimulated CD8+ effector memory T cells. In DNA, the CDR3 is TGTGCCAGCAGTTATTCGGGCGGGGGGTACAATGAGCAGTTCTTC. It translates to CASSYSGGGYNEQFF.